A single sample is the source of the 10 T cell receptor beta chains below, sequenced in a study of blood T cells in healthy people across ages. A second roughly 6 to 11 cycle PCR used barcoded and J-beta primers. Via MiXCR, TCRdb re-called the 5' RACE reads, giving one row per CDR3 protein. The data contain around 1,000,000 distinct CDR3 sequences, around 25% of them singletons. The same specimen was also included in a second study, on T cells of mothers and their children.

Material for sequencing was blood. The source is a girl aged 2 to 9 in good health.

This chain links TRBV15 with TRBJ1-5; no reliable D call. V was pared by 1 base and J by 7 bases, with 8 bases between. Germline loops: CDR1 LNHNV, CDR2 YYDKDF (reference sequence). The CDR3 contains 13 residues. DNA for the CDR3: TGTGCCACCAGCAGAGCCCCTTACCAGCCCCAGCATTTT. Amino acids: CATSRAPYQPQHF.

This clonotype was found a few times. The chain recombines TRBV3-1 with TRBJ1-1; D is unclear. The CDR3 loop spans 12 amino acids. Germline CDR1 LGHDT, CDR2 YNNKEL (reference sequence). Trimming removed 5 bases at V and 4 bases at J, with 8 bases between. CDR3 sequence: CASSVGFTEAFF. CDR3 nucleotides: TGTGCCAGCAGCGTTGGGTTCACTGAAGCTTTCTTT.

The V gene is TRBV2, the J gene TRBJ1-2; 7 nucleotides match TRBD1. V trimming: 4 bases; J trimming: 8 bases; junction bases outside the gene matches: 4. Germline assignment: CDR1 SNHLY and CDR2 FYNNEI. The CDR3 spans 12 residues. The CDR3 spells CASSGQGQGYTF. Written as DNA, the CDR3 is TGTGCCAGCAGTGGACAGGGACAAGGCTACACCTTC.

This sequence joins TRBV10-3 and TRBJ2-5; 7 positions match TRBD2. The end of the DNA aligns better with TRBJ2-7, so the J call may be wrong. The CDR3 covers 12 residues. Per germline, CDR1 ENHRY and CDR2 SYGVKD. CDR3 residues: CASMDAGVEQYF. The CDR3 bases are TGTGCCAGCATGGATGCGGGAGTCGAGCAGTACTTC.

This clonotype was observed a few times. The chain recombines TRBV24-1 with TRBJ2-7, with D perhaps TRBD1 (5 bases). CDR1 and CDR2 (germline): KGHDR, SFDVKD. The germline V and J ends were trimmed by 3 bases and 4 bases, with 9 bases remaining between them. CDR3 size: 13 residues. The DNA of the CDR3 is TGTGCCACCAGTGATCCGGACAAGTACGAGCAGTACTTC. It yields the protein CATSDPDKYEQYF.

The table lists this clonotype with a few counts. This chain joins TRBV28 and TRBJ1-4; D is uncertain. This CDR3 has 14 amino acids. Looked up from germline, CDR1 is MDHEN and CDR2 is SYDVKM. V was shortened by 3 bases and J by 0 bases, with 5 bases between the two germline ends. CDR3 amino acids: CASSFDTTNEKLFF. As DNA, the CDR3 is TGTGCCAGCAGTTTTGATACAACTAATGAAAAACTGTTTTTT.

This clonotype was recorded only once. The rearrangement joins TRBV11-1 to TRBJ2-7; TRBD2 agrees at 10 bases. The CDR3 consists of 15 residues. Trimming took 3 bases from V and 2 from J; bases not matched to a gene: 4. Per germline, CDR1 SGHAT and CDR2 FQDESV (reference sequence). CDR3 sequence reads: CASSFTSGVTYEQYF. The CDR3 region has the DNA TGTGCCAGCAGCTTTACTAGCGGGGTAACCTACGAGCAGTACTTC.

This chain uses TRBV28 with TRBJ2-7, with D tentatively TRBD1 (5 bases). The CDR3 is 14 residues long. Germline lookup yields CDR1 MDHEN and CDR2 SYDVKM. The germline V and J ends were trimmed by 5 bases and 3 bases, with 14 bases remaining between them. The CDR3 is CASSQTVTGYEQYF. The CDR3 bases are TGTGCCAGCAGTCAGACAGTGACGGGCTACGAGCAGTACTTC.

This clonotype has just a few counts. The genes are TRBV12-3 or TRBV12-4 and TRBJ1-3; TRBD1 aligns across 7 bases. The CDR3 has 17 amino acids. After removal of 6 bases from V and 0 bases from J, the junction contained 11 bases not matched to a gene. CDR3 protein: CASRSTQGVNSGNTIYF. For the CDR3, the DNA is TGTGCCAGCAGATCGACCCAGGGGGTGAACTCTGGAAACACCATATATTTT.

The chain uses TRBV9 and TRBJ2-5; D may correspond to TRBD1 or TRBD2 (5 bases each). The J call is in doubt because the DNA end fits TRBJ2-7 better. The germline V gene has CDR1 SGDLS and CDR2 YYNGEE. CDR3 size: 15 residues. As DNA, the CDR3 is TGTGCCAGCAGCGTAGCTCAGGGACCAGCCTACGAGCAGTACTTC. It encodes CASSVAQGPAYEQYF.